This T cell receptor beta chain comes out of a study of blood T cell repertoires in COVID-19. Enrolment of Seattle patients took place during active infection, and they were followed longitudinally. Germline loops: CDR1 MNHNY, CDR2 SVGAGI (reference sequence). V was pared by 2 bases and J by 7 bases, with 21 bases between. This CDR3 has 16 amino acids. TCRdb keeps only in-frame clones here, not all; method: immunoSEQ multiplex PCR. The data contain roughly 250,000 clones, around 85% of them seen just once; the ten biggest clones take up 0.87%. This receptor was obtained from a human donor with COVID-19, enrolled during active disease. The donor label of this sample is uncertain. Material for sequencing was peripheral blood. This chain connects TRBV6-6 to TRBJ2-7; TRBD2 is a possible D gene (6 bases). The CDR3 DNA follows: TGTGCCAGCAGTTACGCCCCTTCCCGGGACTCCAGTGAGCAGTACTTC. Its protein is CASSYAPSRDSSEQYF.